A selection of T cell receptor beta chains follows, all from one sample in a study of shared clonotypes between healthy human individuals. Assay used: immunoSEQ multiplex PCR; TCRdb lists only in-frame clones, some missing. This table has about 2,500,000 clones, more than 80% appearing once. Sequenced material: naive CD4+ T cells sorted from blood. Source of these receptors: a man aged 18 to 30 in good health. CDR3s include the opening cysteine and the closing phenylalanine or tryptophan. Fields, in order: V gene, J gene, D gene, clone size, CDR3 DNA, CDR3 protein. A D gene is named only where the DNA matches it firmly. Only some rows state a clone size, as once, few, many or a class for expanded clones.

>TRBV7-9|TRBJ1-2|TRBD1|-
TGTGCCAGCAGCTTGGGGCTGCTGGGACAGGGGACGGTAGGCTATGGCTACACCTTC
CASSLGLLGQGTVGYGYTF
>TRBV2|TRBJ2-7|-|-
TGTGCCAGCAGTCTGAGCAGGGGAGAGCAGTACTTC
CASSLSRGEQYF
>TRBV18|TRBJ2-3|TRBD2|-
TGTGCCAGCTCCAAGGGACTAGCGGGGTCTTGGGATACGCAGTATTTT
CASSKGLAGSWDTQYF
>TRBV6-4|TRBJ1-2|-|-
TGTGCCAGCAGCGTAGATCATCACGGGAACTATGGCTACACCTTC
CASSVDHHGNYGYTF
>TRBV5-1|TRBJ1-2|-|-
TGCGCCAGCAGCTTGGAAGGGGCGCCGGACTATGGCTACACCTTC
CASSLEGAPDYGYTF
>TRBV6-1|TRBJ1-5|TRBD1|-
TGTGCCAGCAGTGAACGAGGACAGGGGGTTCAGCCCCAGCATTTT
CASSERGQGVQPQHF
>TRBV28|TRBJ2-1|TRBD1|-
TGTGCCAGCAGTTTCAGCCCGGGACAGGGGGACAATGAGCAGTTCTTC
CASSFSPGQGDNEQFF
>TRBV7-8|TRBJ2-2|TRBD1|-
TGTGCCAGCAGGTCCGGGACAGGGTCCACCGGGGAGCTGTTTTTT
CASRSGTGSTGELFF
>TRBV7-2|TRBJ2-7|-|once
TGTGCCAGCAGCAGCTCGTGGGCCCGCTACGAGCAGTACTTC
CASSSSWARYEQYF
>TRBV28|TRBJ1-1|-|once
TGTGCCAGCAGTTTTGGGAGTCTGAACACTGAAGCTTTCTTT
CASSFGSLNTEAFF
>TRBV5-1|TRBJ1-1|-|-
TGCGCCAGCAGCTTGAGGGAGGGGAGCACTGAAGCTTTCTTT
CASSLREGSTEAFF
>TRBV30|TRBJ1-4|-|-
TGTGCCTGGAGTAGACCGAGGCGGGCTAATGAAAAACTGTTTTTT
CAWSRPRRANEKLFF
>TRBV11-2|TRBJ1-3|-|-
TGTGCCAGCAGCTTAGCGGAGGGGAGCTCTGGAAACACCATATATTTT
CASSLAEGSSGNTIYF
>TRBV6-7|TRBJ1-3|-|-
TGTGCCAGCAGTTACGGGGGCTCTGGAAACACCATATATTTT
CASSYGGSGNTIYF